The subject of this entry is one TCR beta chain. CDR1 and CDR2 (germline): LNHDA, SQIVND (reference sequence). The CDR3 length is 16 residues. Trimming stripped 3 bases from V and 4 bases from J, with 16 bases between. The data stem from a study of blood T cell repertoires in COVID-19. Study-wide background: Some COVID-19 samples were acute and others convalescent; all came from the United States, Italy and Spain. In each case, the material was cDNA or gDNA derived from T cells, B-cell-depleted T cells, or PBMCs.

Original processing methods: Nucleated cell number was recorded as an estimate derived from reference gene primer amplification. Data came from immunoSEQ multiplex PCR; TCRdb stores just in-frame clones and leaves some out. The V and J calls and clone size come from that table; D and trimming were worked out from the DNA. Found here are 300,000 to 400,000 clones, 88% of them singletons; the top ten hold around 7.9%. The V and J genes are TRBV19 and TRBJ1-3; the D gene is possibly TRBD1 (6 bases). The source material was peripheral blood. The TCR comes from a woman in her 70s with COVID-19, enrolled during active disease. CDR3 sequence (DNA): TGTGCCAGTAGTATGCCAGGGGACCACCGAGGAAACACCATATATTTT. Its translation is CASSMPGDHRGNTIYF. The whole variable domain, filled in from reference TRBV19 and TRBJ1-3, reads DGGITQSPKYLFRKEGQNVTLSCEQNLNHDAMYWYRQDPGQGLRLIYYSQIVNDFQKGDIAEGYSVSREKKESFPLTVTSAQKNPTAFYLCASSMPGDHRGNTIYFGEGSWLTVV.